Listed here is a single T cell receptor (beta chain). Its matching antigen is unknown. The sample is drawn from a study of cytomegalovirus exposure and HLA in healthy donors. Study-level background: An early data release held 80 million or so unique TCRs from HLA-typed donors. Study-level points and caveats: Within an earlier analysis, most TCR beta V segments proved productive either about 90% or about 30% of the time.

Primers included in the PCR were 60 Vbeta and 13 Jbeta primers. Clones were sequenced by immunoSEQ multiplex PCR, and TCRdb holds only the in-frame ones, with some missing. The data show about 190,000 clones, with about nine tenths seen just once and roughly 0.98% held by the top ten. This receptor was taken from a boy aged 2 to 10 in good health and CMV-seronegative. Sequences were obtained from PBMCs.

CDR3 DNA: TGTGCCAGCAGCTACCAAAAGGGGTCCTACGAGCAGTACTTC. Its translation is CASSYQKGSYEQYF. The V call is TRBV7-2, the J call TRBJ2-7, with D possibly being TRBD1 (5 bases). V was cut by 4 bases and J by 1 base, with 11 bases left in between. Germline V gene sequence: CDR1 SGHTA, CDR2 FQGNSA. The CDR3 extends over 14 amino acids.